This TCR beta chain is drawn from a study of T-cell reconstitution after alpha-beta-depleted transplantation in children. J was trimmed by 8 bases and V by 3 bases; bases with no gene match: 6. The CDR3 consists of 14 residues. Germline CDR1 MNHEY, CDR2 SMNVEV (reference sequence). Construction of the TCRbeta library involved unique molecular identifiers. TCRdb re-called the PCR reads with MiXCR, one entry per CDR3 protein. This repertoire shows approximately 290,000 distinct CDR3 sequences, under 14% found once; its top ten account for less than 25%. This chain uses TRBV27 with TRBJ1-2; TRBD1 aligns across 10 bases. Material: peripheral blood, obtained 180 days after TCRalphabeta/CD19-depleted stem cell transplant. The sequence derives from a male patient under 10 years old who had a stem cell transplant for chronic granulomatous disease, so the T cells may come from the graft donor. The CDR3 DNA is TGTGCCAGCAGTTTCCGGGACAGGGGAGGGGGCTACACCTTC. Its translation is CASSFRDRGGGYTF.